This T cell receptor beta chain is from a study of T cell responses to AZD1222 COVID-19 vaccine. Study-wide findings and caveats: It should be noted that donors were predominantly white British and more often female, and clonal diversity was possibly underestimated. Rises in breadth and depth of Spike-specific TCRs came after two AZD1222 doses.

The protocol was immunoSEQ multiplex PCR, while the TCRdb copy is restricted to in-frame clones and leaves out a portion. The table lists about 120,000 clones, under 95% of them singletons. Recipients boosted at about 4 weeks or about 12 weeks are pooled. V gave up 2 bases and J gave up 5 bases, with 14 bases separating them. Germline CDR1 MNHEY, CDR2 SVGEGT. The CDR3 contains 15 residues. This clone appeared once. The antigen remains unidentified. This TCR was sampled from an adult who received the AZD1222 COVID-19 vaccine. The V gene is TRBV6-2 or TRBV6-3, the J gene TRBJ2-3; D uncertain. The sample was peripheral blood, taken 28 days after the second AZD1222 dose. The DNA of the CDR3 is TGTGCCAGCAGTTACCCAAGATTTCCCCTAGATACGCAGTATTTT. As protein: CASSYPRFPLDTQYF.